This T cell receptor (beta chain) emerged from a study of long-term antiretroviral therapy in people with HIV. Findings and caveats of the study: ART was followed by higher diversity that remained below transplant donor controls.

With 4 bases removed from V and 2 bases from J, the gap between germline ends came to 3 bases. CDR3 size: 11 residues. CDR1 is LGHNT and CDR2 is FRNRAP in the germline V gene. A note on this clone: As yet, its antigen is unknown. The sample carries other DNA sequences with the same CDR3.

This was the immunoSEQ v3.0 assay at survey level. In sequencing, roughly 35,000-50,000 T-cell genomes per sample were targeted. Assay: immunoSEQ multiplex PCR; the TCRdb copy retains only in-frame clones and omits some. The top ten clones hold 3.5% to 4.5% of a sample with fewer than 35,000 clones, approximately 85% of them seen once. People in the study who had HIV all got their treatment in the United States. The chain joins TRBV12-5 to TRBJ2-7, with D unclear. The clonotype comes from a man aged 18 to 35 with HIV. The sample in question was unsorted PBMCs, obtained roughly 3.3 years after starting antiretroviral therapy. In DNA, the CDR3 is TGTGCTAGTGGTTACGCCTACGAGCAGTACTTC. The encoded protein is CASGYAYEQYF. The whole variable domain, filled in from reference TRBV12-5 and TRBJ2-7, reads DARVTQTPRHKVTEMGQEVTMRCQPILGHNTVFWYRQTMMQGLELLAYFRNRAPLDDSGMPKDRFSAEMPDATLATLKIQPSEPRDSAVYFCASGYAYEQYFGPGTRLTVT.